A selection of T cell receptor beta chains follows, all from one sample in a study of cytomegalovirus exposure and HLA in healthy donors. Data came from immunoSEQ multiplex PCR; TCRdb stores just in-frame clones and leaves some out. This sample has about 280,000 clones, with 88% found just once. Specimen: PBMCs. The receptors derive from a woman aged 18-29 years in good health and CMV-seronegative. Each CDR3 is given with its conserved first and last residue.

>TRBJ1-2|TRBV28
CASRDRAGYTF
>TRBJ2-7|TRBV9
CASSRGGVASKQYF
>TRBJ2-5|TRBV29-1
CSVDVAGDRETQYF
>TRBJ1-5|TRBV28
CASSLAAADSNQPQHF
>TRBJ2-3|TRBV27
CASSPARDRGGTDTQYF
>TRBJ2-2|TRBV5-1
CASSLRLVAGGINTGELFF
>TRBJ2-5|TRBV9
CASSVAGDRGQETQYF
>TRBJ2-3|TRBV5-6
CASSALERQGSDTQYF
>TRBJ2-1|TRBV6-1
CASRDWGLAHNEQFF
>TRBJ2-7|TRBV20-1
CSATRYEQYF
>TRBJ1-1|TRBV19
CASSNAGHMNTEAFF
>TRBJ2-4|TRBV6-1
CASSDGLAKNIQYF
>TRBJ2-7|TRBV5-1
CASSQGTGGHEQYF
>TRBJ1-5|TRBV4-1
CASSHPGGSNQPQHF
>TRBJ2-2|TRBV9
CASSGRRGLDYNTGELFF
>TRBJ2-1|TRBV30
CAWSGEGGSSYNEQFF
>TRBJ2-5|TRBV7-2
CAKSRGETQYF
>TRBJ2-3|TRBV7-9
CASQPGSTSTDTQYF
>TRBJ2-7|TRBV25-1
CASSELFEQYF
>TRBJ2-7|TRBV5-6
CASSYVGRPTYEQYF
>TRBJ1-2|TRBV5-4
CASSLINRDNGYTF
>TRBJ2-7|TRBV7-9
CASSLGSTYEQYF
>TRBJ2-7|TRBV11-2
CASSIRGQGGHEQYF
>TRBJ1-1|TRBV28
CASSAGQVNEAFF
>TRBJ1-2|TRBV27
CASSLGGDGYTF
>TRBJ1-2|TRBV18
CASSPNLADRDGGYTF
>TRBJ2-1|TRBV18
CASSRRDRSEQFF
>TRBJ1-5|TRBV7-9
CASSDGTGRNQPQHF
>TRBJ1-2|TRBV28
CASSFGGGYGYTF
>TRBJ2-1|TRBV2
CASSAQGEDPYNEQFF
>TRBJ2-2|TRBV5-4
CASSMGSVAGELFF
>TRBJ2-2|TRBV6-1
CASSELAGTSGSVSSGELFF
>TRBJ2-1|TRBV15
CATSGTSGTNPRSYNEQFF
>TRBJ2-3|TRBV7-6
CASSSTGQLADTQYF
>TRBJ1-1|TRBV5-6
CASSSWGVVVPEAFF
>TRBJ2-7|TRBV6-4
CASSPSSQREIYEQYF
>TRBJ2-5|TRBV5-4
CASSPGQGRRETQYF
>TRBJ2-1|TRBV5-1
CASSLDGQGYGNEQFF
>TRBJ2-2|TRBV5-6
CASSAGLYTGELFF
>TRBJ2-7|TRBV9
CASSAGGHEQYF
>TRBJ2-7|TRBV5-1
CASSLVTGGPLPYEQYF
>TRBJ1-6|TRBV27
CASSLGFMGKGGSPLHF
>TRBJ2-7|TRBV11-3
CASSLGGGNNYEQYF
>TRBJ1-1|TRBV19
CASSKDRVGTEAFF
>TRBJ2-2|TRBV5-4
CASSYGQTNTGELFF
>TRBJ2-7|TRBV10-3
CATLTGEEQYF
>TRBJ1-2|TRBV10-3
CAIRARVSYGYTF
>TRBJ2-5|TRBV2
CASSESRTGGIRETQYF
>TRBJ1-5|TRBV9
CASSATGDWDQPQHF
>TRBJ1-1|TRBV27
CASRQGRWNTEAFF
>TRBJ2-7|TRBV7-2
CASSLAVTPEQYF
>TRBJ2-3|TRBV6-1
CASSEGVGGVSTDTQYF
>TRBJ1-2|TRBV15
CATSRLDRADGYTF
>TRBJ1-2|TRBV5-1
CASSLQGEGYTF
>TRBJ2-1|TRBV25-1
CASSGGKRESYNEQFF